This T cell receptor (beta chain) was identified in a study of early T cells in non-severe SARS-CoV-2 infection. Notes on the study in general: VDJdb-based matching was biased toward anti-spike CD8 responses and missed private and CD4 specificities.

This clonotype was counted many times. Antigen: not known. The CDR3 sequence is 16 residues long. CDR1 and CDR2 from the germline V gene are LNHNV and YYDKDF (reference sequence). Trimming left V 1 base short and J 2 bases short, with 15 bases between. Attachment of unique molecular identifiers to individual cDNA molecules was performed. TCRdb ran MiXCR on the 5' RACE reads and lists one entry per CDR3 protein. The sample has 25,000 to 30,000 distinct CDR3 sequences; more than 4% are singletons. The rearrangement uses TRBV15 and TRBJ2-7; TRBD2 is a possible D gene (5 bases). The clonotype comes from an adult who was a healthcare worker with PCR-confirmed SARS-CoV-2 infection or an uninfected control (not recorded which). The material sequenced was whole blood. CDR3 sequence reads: CATSRVVGAGAYEQYF. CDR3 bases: TGTGCCACCAGCAGAGTGGTGGGCGCCGGGGCCTACGAGCAGTACTTC.